The T cell receptor beta chain described here comes from a study of blood T cells in healthy people across ages. In the study overall: About one barcoded beta molecule per two T cells was captured by template switching.

Next came a second PCR, run for roughly 6 to 11 cycles, which used a sample-barcoded 5' primer along with a J-beta primer mix. Every sample returned 2.5 million or more CDR3-containing paired-end reads. TCRdb fed the 5' RACE reads into MiXCR, producing one record per CDR3 protein. The sample has 1.5 million to 2 million distinct CDR3 sequences, 28% seen once. The germline V and J ends were trimmed by 8 bases and 1 base, with 12 bases remaining between them. Looked up from germline, CDR1 is DFQATT and CDR2 is SNEGSKA (reference sequence). This CDR3 spans 13 amino acids. V is TRBV20-1 and J is TRBJ2-1, with D tentatively TRBD2 (5 bases). The receptor comes from a woman aged 30 to 39 in good health. Sequencing was done on a sample of blood. The CDR3 here is CSLAEGSYNEQFF. The DNA of the CDR3 is TGCAGTCTCGCTGAGGGTTCCTACAATGAGCAGTTCTTC.